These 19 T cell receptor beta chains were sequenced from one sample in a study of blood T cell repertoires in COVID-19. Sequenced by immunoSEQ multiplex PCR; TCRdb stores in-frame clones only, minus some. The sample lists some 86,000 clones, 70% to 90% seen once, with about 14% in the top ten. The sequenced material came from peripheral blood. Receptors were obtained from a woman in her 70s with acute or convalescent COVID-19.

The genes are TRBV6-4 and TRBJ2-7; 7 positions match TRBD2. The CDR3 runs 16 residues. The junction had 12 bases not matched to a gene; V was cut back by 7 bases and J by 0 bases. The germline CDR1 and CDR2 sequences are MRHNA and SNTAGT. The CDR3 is CASNLTSRYTSYEQYV. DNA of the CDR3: TGTGCCAGCAATCTGACTAGCCGATATACCTCCTACGAGCAGTACGTC.

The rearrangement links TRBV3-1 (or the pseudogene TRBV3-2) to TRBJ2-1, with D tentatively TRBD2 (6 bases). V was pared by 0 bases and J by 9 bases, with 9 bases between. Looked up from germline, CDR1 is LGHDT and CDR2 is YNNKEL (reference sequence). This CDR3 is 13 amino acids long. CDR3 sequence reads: CASSQETRGEQFF. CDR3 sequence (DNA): TGTGCCAGCAGCCAAGAAACGCGGGGTGAGCAGTTCTTC.

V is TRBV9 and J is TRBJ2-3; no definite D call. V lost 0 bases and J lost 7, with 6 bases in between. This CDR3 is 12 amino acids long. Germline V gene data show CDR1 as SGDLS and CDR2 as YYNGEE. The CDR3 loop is CASSVVANTQYF. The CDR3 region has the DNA TGTGCCAGCAGCGTAGTAGCAAATACGCAGTATTTT.

CDR3 sequence reads: CATATQGSSGANVLTF. The CDR3 DNA is TGTGCCACCGCGACCCAGGGAAGCTCTGGGGCCAACGTCCTGACTTTC. The chain uses TRBV28 and TRBJ2-6; TRBD1 might be the D (5 bases). The germline V gene encodes CDR1 MDHEN and CDR2 SYDVKM. The ends were cut back, 10 bases at V and 0 bases at J, with 16 bases in the middle. CDR3 length: 16 residues. Supplemented by reference TRBV28 and TRBJ2-6, the full variable domain reads DVKVTQSSRYLVKRTGEKVFLECVQDMDHENMFWYRQDPGLGLRLIYFSYDVKMKEKGDIPEGYSVSREKKERFSLILESASTNQTSMYLCATATQGSSGANVLTFGAGSRLTVL.

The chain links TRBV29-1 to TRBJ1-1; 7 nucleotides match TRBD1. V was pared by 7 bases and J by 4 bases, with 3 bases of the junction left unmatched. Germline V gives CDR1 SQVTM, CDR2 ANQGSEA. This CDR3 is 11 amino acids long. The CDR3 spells CSAAGGTEAFF. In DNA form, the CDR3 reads TGCAGCGCTGCAGGGGGCACTGAAGCTTTCTTT.

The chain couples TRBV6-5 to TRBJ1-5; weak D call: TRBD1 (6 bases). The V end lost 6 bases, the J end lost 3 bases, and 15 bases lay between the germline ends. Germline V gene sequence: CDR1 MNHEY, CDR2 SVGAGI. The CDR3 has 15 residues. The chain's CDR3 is CASRRTAGDNQPQHF. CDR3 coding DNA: TGTGCCAGCAGACGGACAGCGGGGGACAATCAGCCCCAGCATTTT.

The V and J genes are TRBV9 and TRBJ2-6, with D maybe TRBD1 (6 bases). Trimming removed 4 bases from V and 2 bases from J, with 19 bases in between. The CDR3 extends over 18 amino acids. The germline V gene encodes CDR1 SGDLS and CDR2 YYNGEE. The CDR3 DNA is TGTGCCAGCAGCCCCCGTACAGGGTTATCGGCTGGGGCCAACGTCCTGACTTTC. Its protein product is CASSPRTGLSAGANVLTF.

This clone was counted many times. This CDR3 is CASRSAGVTYNEQFF. The CDR3 nucleotides are TGTGCCAGTCGATCGGCGGGAGTCACTTACAATGAGCAGTTCTTC. The chain links TRBV19 to TRBJ2-1, with 7 positions matching TRBD2. After removal of 8 bases from V and 4 bases from J, the junction contained 11 bases not matched to a gene. The CDR3 is 15 residues long. CDR1 is LNHDA and CDR2 is SQIVND in the germline V gene (reference sequence).

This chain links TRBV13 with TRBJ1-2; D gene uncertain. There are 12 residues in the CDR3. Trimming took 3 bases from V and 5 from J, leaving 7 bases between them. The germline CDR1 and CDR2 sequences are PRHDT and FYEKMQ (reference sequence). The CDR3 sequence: CASSFGEYGYTF. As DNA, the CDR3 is TGTGCCAGCAGCTTCGGAGAATATGGCTACACCTTC.

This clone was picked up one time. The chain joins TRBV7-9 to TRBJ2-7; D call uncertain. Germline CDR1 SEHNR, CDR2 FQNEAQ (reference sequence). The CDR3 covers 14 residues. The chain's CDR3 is CASSLRSGSNEQYV. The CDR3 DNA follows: TGTGCCAGCAGCTTAAGGAGTGGCTCCAACGAGCAGTACGTC.

The CDR3 sequence: CASSPLYTLQDMNTGELFF. The CDR3 DNA sequence: TGTGCCAGCTCACCACTTTATACCCTACAAGACATGAACACCGGGGAGCTGTTTTTT. The J gene is TRBJ2-2, the V gene TRBV18; unclear D gene. There are 19 residues in the CDR3. V shed 1 base and J shed 1 base, with 19 bases lying between them. Germline CDR1 is KGHSH and CDR2 is LQKENI.

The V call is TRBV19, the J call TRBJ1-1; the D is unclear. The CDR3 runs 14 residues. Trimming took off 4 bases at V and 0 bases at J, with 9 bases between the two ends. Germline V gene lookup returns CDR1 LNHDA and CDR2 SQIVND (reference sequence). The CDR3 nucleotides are TGTGCCAGTAGTAGTCCAGGTTTGAACACTGAAGCTTTCTTT. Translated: CASSSPGLNTEAFF.

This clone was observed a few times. CDR3 DNA: TGTGCCAGTAGCCGACAGGGAATAGGTCAGCCCCAGCATTTT. Translated: CASSRQGIGQPQHF. V gene TRBV19 combines with J gene TRBJ1-5; 7 bases align to TRBD1. The J segment lost 6 bases and the V segment lost 6 bases, leaving 8 bases of the junction unmatched. This CDR3 spans 14 amino acids. From germline, CDR1 is LNHDA and CDR2 SQIVND (reference sequence).

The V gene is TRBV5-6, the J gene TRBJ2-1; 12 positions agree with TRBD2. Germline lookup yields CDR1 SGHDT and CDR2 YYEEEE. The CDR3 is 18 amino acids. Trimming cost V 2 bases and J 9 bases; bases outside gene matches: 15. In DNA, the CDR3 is TGTGCCAGCAGCTTTCAGGCCGTGCTAGCGGGGGGGTTTGGTGAGCAGTTCTTC. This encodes CASSFQAVLAGGFGEQFF.

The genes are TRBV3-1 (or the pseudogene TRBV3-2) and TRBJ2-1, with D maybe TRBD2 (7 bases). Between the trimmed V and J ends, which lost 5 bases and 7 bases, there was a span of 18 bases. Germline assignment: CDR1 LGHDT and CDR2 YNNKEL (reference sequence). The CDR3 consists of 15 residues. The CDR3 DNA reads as TGTGCCAGCAGCTCTAGCGTGAGGGGGGGGAATGAGCAGTTCTTC. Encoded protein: CASSSSVRGGNEQFF.

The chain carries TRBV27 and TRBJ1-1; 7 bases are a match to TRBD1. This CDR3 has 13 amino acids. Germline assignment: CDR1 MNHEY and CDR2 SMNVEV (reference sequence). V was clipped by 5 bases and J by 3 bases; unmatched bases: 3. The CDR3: CASSDRDDTEAFF. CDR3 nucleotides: TGTGCCAGCAGTGACAGGGATGACACTGAAGCTTTCTTT.

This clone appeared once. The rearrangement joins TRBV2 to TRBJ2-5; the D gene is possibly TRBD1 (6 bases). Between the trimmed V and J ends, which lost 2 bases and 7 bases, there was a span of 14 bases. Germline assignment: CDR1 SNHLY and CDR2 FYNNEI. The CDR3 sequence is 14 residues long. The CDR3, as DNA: TGTGCCAGCAGTGAACAGGGGCGAGGTGGGACCCAGTACTTC. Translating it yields CASSEQGRGGTQYF. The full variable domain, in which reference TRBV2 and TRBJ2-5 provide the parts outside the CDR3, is EPEVTQTPSHQVTQMGQEVILRCVPISNHLYFYWYRQILGQKVEFLVSFYNNEISEKSEIFDDQFSVERPDGSNFTLKIRSTKLEDSAMYFCASSEQGRGGTQYFGPGTRLLVL.

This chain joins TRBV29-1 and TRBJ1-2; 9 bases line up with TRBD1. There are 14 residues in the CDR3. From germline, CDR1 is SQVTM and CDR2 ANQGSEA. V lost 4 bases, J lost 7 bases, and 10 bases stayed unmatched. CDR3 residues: CSVGGGQGVVGYTF. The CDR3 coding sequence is TGCAGCGTTGGGGGGGGACAGGGTGTAGTTGGCTACACCTTC.

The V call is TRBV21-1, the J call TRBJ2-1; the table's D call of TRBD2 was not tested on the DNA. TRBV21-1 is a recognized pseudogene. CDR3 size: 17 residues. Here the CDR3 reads CASSPTPWREDNNEQFF. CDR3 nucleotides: TGTGCCAGCAGCCCTACTCCATGGCGGGAGGACAACAATGAGCAGTTCTTC.